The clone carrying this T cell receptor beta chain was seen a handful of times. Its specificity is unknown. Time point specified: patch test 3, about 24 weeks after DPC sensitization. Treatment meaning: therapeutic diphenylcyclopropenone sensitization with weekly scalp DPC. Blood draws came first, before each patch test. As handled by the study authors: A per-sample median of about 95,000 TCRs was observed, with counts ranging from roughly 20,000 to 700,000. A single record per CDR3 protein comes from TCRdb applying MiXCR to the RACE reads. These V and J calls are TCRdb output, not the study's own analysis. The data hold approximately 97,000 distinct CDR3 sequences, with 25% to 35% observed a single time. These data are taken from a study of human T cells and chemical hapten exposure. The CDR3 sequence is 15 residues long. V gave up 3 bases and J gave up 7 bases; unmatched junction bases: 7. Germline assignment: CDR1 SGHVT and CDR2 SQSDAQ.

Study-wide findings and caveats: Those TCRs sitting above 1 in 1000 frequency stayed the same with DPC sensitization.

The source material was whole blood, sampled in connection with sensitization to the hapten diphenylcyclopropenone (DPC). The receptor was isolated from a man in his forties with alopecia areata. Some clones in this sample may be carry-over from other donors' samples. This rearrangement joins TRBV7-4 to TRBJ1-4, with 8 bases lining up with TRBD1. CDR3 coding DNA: TGTGCCAGCAGCTTGAAGCACAGGGGGTTTGAAAAACTGTTTTTT. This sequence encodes CASSLKHRGFEKLFF.